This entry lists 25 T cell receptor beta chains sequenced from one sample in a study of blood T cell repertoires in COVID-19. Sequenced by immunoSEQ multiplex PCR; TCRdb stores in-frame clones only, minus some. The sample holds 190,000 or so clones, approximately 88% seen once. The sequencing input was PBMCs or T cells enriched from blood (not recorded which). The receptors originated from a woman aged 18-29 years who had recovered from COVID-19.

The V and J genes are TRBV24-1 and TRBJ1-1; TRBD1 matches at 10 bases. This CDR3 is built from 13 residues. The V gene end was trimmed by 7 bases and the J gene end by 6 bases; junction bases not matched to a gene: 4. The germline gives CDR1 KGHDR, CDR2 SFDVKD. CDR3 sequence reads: CATRGQGTSEAFF. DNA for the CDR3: TGTGCCACCAGGGGACAGGGGACGTCTGAAGCTTTCTTT.

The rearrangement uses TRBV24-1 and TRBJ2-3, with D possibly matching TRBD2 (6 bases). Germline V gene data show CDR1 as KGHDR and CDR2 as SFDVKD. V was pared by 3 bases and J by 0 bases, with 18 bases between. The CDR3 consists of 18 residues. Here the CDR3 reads CATSDPPFGGASTDTQYF. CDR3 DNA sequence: TGTGCCACCAGTGATCCACCGTTCGGAGGGGCAAGCACAGATACGCAGTATTTT.

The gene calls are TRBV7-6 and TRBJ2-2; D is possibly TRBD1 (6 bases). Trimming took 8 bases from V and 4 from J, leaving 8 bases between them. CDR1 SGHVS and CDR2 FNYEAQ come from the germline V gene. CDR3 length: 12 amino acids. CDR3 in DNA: TGTGCCAGCTCCAGGGGCACCGGGGAGCTGTTTTTT. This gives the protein CASSRGTGELFF.

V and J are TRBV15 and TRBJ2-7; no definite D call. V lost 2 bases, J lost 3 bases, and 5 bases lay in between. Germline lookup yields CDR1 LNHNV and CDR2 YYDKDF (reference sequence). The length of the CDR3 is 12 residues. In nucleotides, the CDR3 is TGTGCCACCAGCAGACAAAACTACGAGCAGTACTTC. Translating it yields CATSRQNYEQYF.

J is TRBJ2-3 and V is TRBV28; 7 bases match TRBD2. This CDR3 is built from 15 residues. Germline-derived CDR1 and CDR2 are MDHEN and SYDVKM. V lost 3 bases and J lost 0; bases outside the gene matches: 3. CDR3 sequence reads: CASSLAGDSTDTQYF. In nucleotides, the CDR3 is TGTGCCAGCAGTTTGGCGGGGGATAGCACAGATACGCAGTATTTT.

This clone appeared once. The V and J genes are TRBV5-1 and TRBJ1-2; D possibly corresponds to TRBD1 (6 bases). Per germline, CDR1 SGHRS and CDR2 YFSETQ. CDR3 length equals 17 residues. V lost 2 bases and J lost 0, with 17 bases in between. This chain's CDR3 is CASSLGTRPPPNYGYTF. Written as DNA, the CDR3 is TGCGCCAGCAGCTTAGGGACAAGGCCCCCACCTAACTATGGCTACACCTTC.

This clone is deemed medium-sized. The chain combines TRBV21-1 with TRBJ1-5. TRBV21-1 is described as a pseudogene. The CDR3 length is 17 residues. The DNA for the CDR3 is TGTGCCAGCAGCTCACACCGGAGGGACGCTGGCGGGAAGCCCCAGCATTTT. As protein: CASSSHRRDAGGKPQHF.

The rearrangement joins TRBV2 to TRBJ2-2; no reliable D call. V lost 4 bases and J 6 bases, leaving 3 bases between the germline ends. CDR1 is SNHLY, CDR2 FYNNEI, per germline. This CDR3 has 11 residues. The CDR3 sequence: CASSVAGELFF. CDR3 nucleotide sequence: TGTGCCAGCAGTGTAGCCGGGGAGCTGTTTTTT.

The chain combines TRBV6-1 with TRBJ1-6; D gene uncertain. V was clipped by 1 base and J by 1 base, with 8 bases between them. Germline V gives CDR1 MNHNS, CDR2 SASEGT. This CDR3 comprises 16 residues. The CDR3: CASSEDPQSYNSPLHF. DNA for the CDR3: TGTGCCAGCAGTGAAGATCCACAGTCCTATAATTCACCCCTCCACTTT.

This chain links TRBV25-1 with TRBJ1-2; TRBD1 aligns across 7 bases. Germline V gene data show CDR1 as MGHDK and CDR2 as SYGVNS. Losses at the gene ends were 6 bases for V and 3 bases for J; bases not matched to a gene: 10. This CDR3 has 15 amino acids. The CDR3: CASRGQNLPDYGYTF. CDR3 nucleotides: TGTGCCAGCAGGGGACAGAACCTCCCAGACTATGGCTACACCTTC.

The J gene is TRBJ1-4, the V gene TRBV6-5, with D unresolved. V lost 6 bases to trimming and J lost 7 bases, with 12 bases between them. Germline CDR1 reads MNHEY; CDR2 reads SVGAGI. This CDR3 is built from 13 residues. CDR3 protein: CASSRTGGEKLFF. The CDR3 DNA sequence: TGTGCCAGCAGCAGGACTGGAGGTGAAAAACTGTTTTTT.

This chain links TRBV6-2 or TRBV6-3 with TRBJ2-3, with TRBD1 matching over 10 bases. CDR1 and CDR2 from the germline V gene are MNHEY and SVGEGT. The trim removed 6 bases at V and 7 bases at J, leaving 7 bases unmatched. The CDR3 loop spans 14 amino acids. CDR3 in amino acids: CASSLGTGVYTQYF. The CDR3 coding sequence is TGTGCCAGCAGCCTAGGGACAGGGGTTTATACGCAGTATTTT.

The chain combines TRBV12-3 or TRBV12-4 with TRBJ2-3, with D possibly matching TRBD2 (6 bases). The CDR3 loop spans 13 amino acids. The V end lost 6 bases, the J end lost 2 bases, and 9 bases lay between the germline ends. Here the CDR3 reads CASRGGVTDTQYF. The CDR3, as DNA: TGTGCCAGCAGGGGAGGCGTCACAGATACGCAGTATTTT.

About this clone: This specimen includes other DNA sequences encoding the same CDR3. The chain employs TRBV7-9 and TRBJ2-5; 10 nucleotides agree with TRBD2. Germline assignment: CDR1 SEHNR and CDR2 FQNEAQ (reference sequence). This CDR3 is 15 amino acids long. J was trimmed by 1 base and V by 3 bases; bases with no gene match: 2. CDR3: CASSLWTSGQETQYF. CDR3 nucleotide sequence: TGTGCCAGCAGCTTGTGGACTAGCGGCCAAGAGACCCAGTACTTC.

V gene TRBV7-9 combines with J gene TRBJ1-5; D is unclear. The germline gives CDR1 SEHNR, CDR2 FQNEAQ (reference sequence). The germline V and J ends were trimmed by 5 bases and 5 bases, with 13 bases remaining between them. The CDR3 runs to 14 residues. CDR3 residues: CASSPDGVDQPQHF. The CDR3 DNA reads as TGTGCCAGCAGCCCAGACGGGGTCGATCAGCCCCAGCATTTT.

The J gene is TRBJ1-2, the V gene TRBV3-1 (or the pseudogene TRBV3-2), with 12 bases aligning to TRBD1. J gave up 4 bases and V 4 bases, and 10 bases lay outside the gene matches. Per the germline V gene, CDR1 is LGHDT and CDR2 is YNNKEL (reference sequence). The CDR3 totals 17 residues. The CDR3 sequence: CASSPLPGQGASYGYTF. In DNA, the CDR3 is TGTGCCAGCAGCCCCCTCCCGGGACAGGGGGCGTCCTATGGCTACACCTTC.

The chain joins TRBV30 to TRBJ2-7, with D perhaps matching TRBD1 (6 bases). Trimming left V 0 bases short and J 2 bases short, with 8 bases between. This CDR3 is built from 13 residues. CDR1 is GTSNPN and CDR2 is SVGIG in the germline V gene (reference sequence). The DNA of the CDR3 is TGTGCCTGGAGTGTAGGGGGAGCCTACGAGCAGTACTTC. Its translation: CAWSVGGAYEQYF.

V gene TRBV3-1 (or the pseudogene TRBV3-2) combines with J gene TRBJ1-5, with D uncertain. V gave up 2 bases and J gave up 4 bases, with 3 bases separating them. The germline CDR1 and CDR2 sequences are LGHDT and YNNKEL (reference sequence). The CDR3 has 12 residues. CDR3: CASSQSNQPQHF. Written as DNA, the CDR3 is TGTGCCAGCAGCCAATCGAATCAGCCCCAGCATTTT.

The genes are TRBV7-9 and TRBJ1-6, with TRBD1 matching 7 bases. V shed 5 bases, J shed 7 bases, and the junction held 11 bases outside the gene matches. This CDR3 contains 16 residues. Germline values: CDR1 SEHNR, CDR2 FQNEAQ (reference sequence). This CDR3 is CASSRTGVVTNSPLHF. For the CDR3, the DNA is TGTGCCAGCAGCCGTACAGGGGTAGTTACGAATTCACCCCTCCACTTT.

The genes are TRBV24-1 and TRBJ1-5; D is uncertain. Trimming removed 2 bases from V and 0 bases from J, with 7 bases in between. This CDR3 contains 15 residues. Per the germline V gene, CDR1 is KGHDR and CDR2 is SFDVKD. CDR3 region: CATSDSTHSNQPQHF. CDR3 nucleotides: TGTGCCACCAGTGATTCGACACATAGCAATCAGCCCCAGCATTTT.

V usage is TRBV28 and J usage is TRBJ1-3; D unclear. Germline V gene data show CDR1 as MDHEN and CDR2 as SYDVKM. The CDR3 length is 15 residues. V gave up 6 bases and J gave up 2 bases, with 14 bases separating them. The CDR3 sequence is CASSRTGETGNTIYF. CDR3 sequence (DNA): TGTGCCAGCAGCCGGACCGGGGAGACTGGAAACACCATATATTTT.

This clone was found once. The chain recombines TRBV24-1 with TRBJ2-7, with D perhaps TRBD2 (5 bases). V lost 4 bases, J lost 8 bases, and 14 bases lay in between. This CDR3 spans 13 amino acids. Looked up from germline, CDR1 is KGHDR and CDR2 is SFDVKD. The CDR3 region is CATSETGTRKQYF. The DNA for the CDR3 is TGTGCCACCAGTGAAACCGGCACTAGAAAGCAGTACTTC.

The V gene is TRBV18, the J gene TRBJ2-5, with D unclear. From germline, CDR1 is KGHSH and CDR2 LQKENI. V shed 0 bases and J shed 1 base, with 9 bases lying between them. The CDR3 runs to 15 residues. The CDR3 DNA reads TGTGCCAGCTCACCACCGTCTGTCCTCCAAGAGACCCAGTACTTC. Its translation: CASSPPSVLQETQYF.

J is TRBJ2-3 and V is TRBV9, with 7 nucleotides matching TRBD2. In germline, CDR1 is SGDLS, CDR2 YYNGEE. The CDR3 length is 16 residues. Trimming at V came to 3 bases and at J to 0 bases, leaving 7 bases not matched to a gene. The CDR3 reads CASSAWGGRSTDTQYF. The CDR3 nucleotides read TGTGCCAGCAGCGCCTGGGGGGGGAGGAGCACAGATACGCAGTATTTT.

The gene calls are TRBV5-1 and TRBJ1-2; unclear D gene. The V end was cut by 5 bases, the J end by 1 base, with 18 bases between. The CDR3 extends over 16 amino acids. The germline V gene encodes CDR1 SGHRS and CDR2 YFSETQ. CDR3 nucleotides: TGCGCCAGCAGTTTGATTCGCGGGTCTCGTAACTATGGCTACACCTTC. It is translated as CASSLIRGSRNYGYTF.